Described below is a single T cell receptor beta chain sequence and its context. Its target is unknown. This sample is drawn from a study of T cells in tuberculosis. Study results and limitations: A GMM-specific repertoire classifier reached roughly 90% accuracy, AUROC over 0.85. Selection depended on which cryopreserved specimens were available.

Clones were sequenced by immunoSEQ multiplex PCR, and TCRdb holds only the in-frame ones, with some missing. Among about 24,000 clones, about 95% were seen once, and the ten largest hold more than 7.5%. Material for sequencing was PBMCs. This sequence was found in a donor under 30 with latent tuberculosis or without tuberculosis infection.

The chain's CDR3 is CAWGDSYEQYV. The CDR3 DNA reads TGTGCCTGGGGAGACAGCTACGAGCAGTACGTC. The rearrangement links TRBV30 to TRBJ2-7, with a possible D match to TRBD1 (5 bases). The length of the CDR3 is 11 residues. Per germline, CDR1 GTSNPN and CDR2 SVGIG (reference sequence). V was pared by 5 bases and J by 3 bases, with 8 bases between.